Each of the 26 T cell receptor beta chains below was sequenced from the same sample in a study of T cell clusters in autoimmune cytopenias. TRB amplification used around 260 ng of peripheral blood genomic DNA. TRB rearrangements were amplified by touch-down multiplex PCR with mixed TRB-A/B primers. TCRdb reprocessed the multiplex PCR reads, keeping one entry per CDR3 protein, no DNA. The table for this sample gives about 5,300 distinct CDR3 sequences. This sample also appeared in a second study, on T cell repertoires in aging, cancer and after chemotherapy.

Sequencing was performed on peripheral blood. These receptors originate from a human donor in good health.

By frequency, this clonotype registers medium-sized. The genes are TRBV19 and TRBJ2-7. CDR1 and CDR2 (germline): LNHDA, SQIVND (reference sequence). The CDR3 runs to 14 residues. This CDR3 is CASSISQAPYEQYF.

The V call is TRBV20-1, the J call TRBJ2-2. Germline values: CDR1 DFQATT, CDR2 SNEGSKA (reference sequence). This CDR3 contains 14 residues. CDR3 residues: CSARDLNAVGELFF.

This rearrangement joins TRBV6-5 to TRBJ1-1. Germline V gives CDR1 MNHEY, CDR2 SVGAGI. The CDR3 runs 14 residues. The CDR3 reads CASSPSAMNTEAFF.

This clonotype shows up as medium-sized by frequency. V and J are TRBV19 and TRBJ1-2. The length of the CDR3 is 12 residues. Per germline, CDR1 LNHDA and CDR2 SQIVND (reference sequence). CDR3 sequence: CASSGRFVGYTF.

This clonotype ranks as medium-sized in terms of frequency. This rearrangement joins TRBV15 to TRBJ2-1. Germline V gene data show CDR1 as LNHNV and CDR2 as YYDKDF (reference sequence). CDR3 size: 13 residues. Here the CDR3 reads CATSRDGRNEQFF.

V gene TRBV11-2 combines with J gene TRBJ1-2; the D call from TCRdb, TRBD1, cannot be confirmed without DNA. Germline V CDR1 and CDR2: SGHAT, FQNNGV. The CDR3 covers 13 residues. This chain's CDR3 is CASSSTGWYGYTF. Looking up the rest from reference TRBV11-2 and TRBJ1-2 gives the full variable domain: EAGVAQSPRYKIIEKRQSVAFWCNPISGHATLYWYQQILGQGPKLLIQFQNNGVVDDSQLPKDRFSAERLKGVDSTLKIQPAKLEDSAVYLCASSSTGWYGYTFGSGTRLTVV.

The chain is built from TRBV24-1 and TRBJ2-2. CDR1 KGHDR and CDR2 SFDVKD come from the germline V gene. The CDR3 consists of 15 residues. CDR3 amino acids: CATSDPDKNTGELFF.

The chain combines TRBV6-5 with TRBJ1-2; TCRdb's D call of TRBD1 is untestable without DNA. This CDR3 contains 14 residues. The germline V gene has CDR1 MNHEY and CDR2 SVGAGI. The CDR3 here is CASSWTGIGYGYTF.

The chain employs TRBV5-4 and TRBJ2-5; TCRdb gives TRBD2 as the D gene, but with no DNA this cannot be confirmed. CDR1 and CDR2 from the germline V gene are SGHNT and YYREEE (reference sequence). The CDR3 runs to 15 residues. The CDR3 sequence: CASSGGGTSEETQYF.

This clonotype counts as medium-sized (0.01 to 0.1%) by frequency. CDR3 loop: CASSPTSGGISGELFF. This sequence joins TRBV6-2 or TRBV6-3 and TRBJ2-2; the D call from TCRdb, TRBD2, cannot be confirmed without DNA. Germline CDR1 is MNHEY and CDR2 is SVGEGT. This CDR3 spans 16 amino acids.

V and J are TRBV5-5 and TRBJ1-1. The CDR3 is made up of 11 amino acids. CDR1 and CDR2 (germline): SGHKS, YYEKEE (reference sequence). CDR3 protein: CASAENTEAFF.

By frequency, this clonotype registers medium-sized. This sequence joins TRBV19 and TRBJ2-1; there is no DNA to check the TCRdb D call of TRBD2. The CDR3 extends over 15 amino acids. The germline CDR1 and CDR2 sequences are LNHDA and SQIVND (reference sequence). CDR3 loop: CASSILAGDYNEQFF.

The chain couples TRBV30 to TRBJ2-2; as DNA is missing, the TRBD2 call by TCRdb cannot be tested. The V gene's germline CDR1 is GTSNPN and CDR2 SVGIG (reference sequence). This CDR3 is built from 13 residues. CDR3 amino acids: CAWRASGTGELFF.

This clonotype counts as medium-sized by frequency. This chain links TRBV19 with TRBJ2-3; without DNA, the TCRdb call of TRBD2 cannot be checked. CDR3 size: 14 residues. Germline assignment: CDR1 LNHDA and CDR2 SQIVND (reference sequence). Here the CDR3 reads CASRASGGTDTQYF.

This clonotype is identified as medium-sized (0.01 to 0.1%) from frequency. The rearrangement joins TRBV6-5 to TRBJ2-5; there is no DNA to check the TCRdb D call of TRBD1. This CDR3 is 14 amino acids long. Germline V gives CDR1 MNHEY, CDR2 SVGAGI. CDR3: CASSWGGSKETQYF.

This clonotype is medium-sized by frequency. V usage is TRBV13 and J usage is TRBJ2-5; TCRdb's D call of TRBD2 is untestable without DNA. CDR1 is PRHDT, CDR2 FYEKMQ, per germline (reference sequence). This CDR3 region has 16 residues. This CDR3 reads CASSLGLIAGEETQYF.

CDR3 loop: CASSFTYNSPLHF. This chain joins TRBV27 and TRBJ1-6. The CDR3 spans 13 residues. CDR1 is MNHEY and CDR2 is SMNVEV in the germline V gene (reference sequence).

The chain combines TRBV7-9 with TRBJ1-3; the TCRdb D gene call, TRBD1, has no DNA to confirm it. This CDR3 has 15 amino acids. Per germline, CDR1 SEHNR and CDR2 FQNEAQ (reference sequence). The CDR3 region is CASSRDRVVRNTIYF. Supplemented by reference TRBV7-9 and TRBJ1-3, the full variable domain reads DTGVSQNPRHKITKRGQNVTFRCDPISEHNRLYWYRQTLGQGPEFLTYFQNEAQLEKSRLLSDRFSAERPKGSFSTLEIQRTEQGDSAMYLCASSRDRVVRNTIYFGEGSWLTVV.

This clonotype is deemed medium-sized (0.01 to 0.1%) by its frequency. V and J are TRBV19 and TRBJ2-2; the TCRdb call, TRBD2, lacks DNA for checking. The CDR3 has 15 residues. CDR1 is LNHDA and CDR2 is SQIVND in the germline V gene (reference sequence). The CDR3 reads CASSERGGGTGELFF.

This clonotype registers medium-sized by frequency. The CDR3 here is CASSSQGGGTVGANVLTF. V and J are TRBV19 and TRBJ2-6; as DNA is missing, the TRBD1 call by TCRdb cannot be tested. This CDR3 has 18 amino acids. In germline, CDR1 is LNHDA, CDR2 SQIVND (reference sequence).

The chain combines TRBV7-2 with TRBJ2-2. CDR3 length equals 15 residues. The V gene's germline CDR1 is SGHTA and CDR2 FQGNSA. CDR3 residues: CASSLMSANTGELFF.

This chain links TRBV6-5 with TRBJ2-7; TCRdb's D call of TRBD2 is untestable without DNA. Germline V gene sequence: CDR1 MNHEY, CDR2 SVGAGI. There are 15 residues in the CDR3. The CDR3 here is CASSYSSSGVYEQYF.

The genes are TRBV6-6 and TRBJ2-1; the TCRdb D gene call, TRBD2, has no DNA to confirm it. In germline, CDR1 is MNHNY, CDR2 SVGAGI (reference sequence). The CDR3 runs 17 residues. CDR3 loop: CASGLARGIGSYNEQFF.

This chain's CDR3 is CASSPTAGTTETQYF. V and J are TRBV5-1 and TRBJ2-5; TCRdb gives TRBD2 as the D gene, but with no DNA this cannot be confirmed. Germline V gene lookup returns CDR1 SGHRS and CDR2 YFSETQ. The length of the CDR3 is 15 residues.

By frequency, this clonotype registers medium-sized (0.01 to 0.1%). The chain employs TRBV12-3 or TRBV12-4 and TRBJ2-7; the TCRdb call, TRBD1, lacks DNA for checking. This CDR3 region has 14 residues. CDR3 sequence reads: CASSPPGALGEQYF.

Considering frequency, this clonotype is medium-sized (0.01 to 0.1%). This chain links TRBV27 with TRBJ2-7; no DNA is available, so the TRBD1 call from TCRdb remains unchecked. The CDR3 runs 14 residues. Germline CDR1 is MNHEY and CDR2 is SMNVEV (reference sequence). The CDR3 loop reads CASSFSPQGAEQYF.